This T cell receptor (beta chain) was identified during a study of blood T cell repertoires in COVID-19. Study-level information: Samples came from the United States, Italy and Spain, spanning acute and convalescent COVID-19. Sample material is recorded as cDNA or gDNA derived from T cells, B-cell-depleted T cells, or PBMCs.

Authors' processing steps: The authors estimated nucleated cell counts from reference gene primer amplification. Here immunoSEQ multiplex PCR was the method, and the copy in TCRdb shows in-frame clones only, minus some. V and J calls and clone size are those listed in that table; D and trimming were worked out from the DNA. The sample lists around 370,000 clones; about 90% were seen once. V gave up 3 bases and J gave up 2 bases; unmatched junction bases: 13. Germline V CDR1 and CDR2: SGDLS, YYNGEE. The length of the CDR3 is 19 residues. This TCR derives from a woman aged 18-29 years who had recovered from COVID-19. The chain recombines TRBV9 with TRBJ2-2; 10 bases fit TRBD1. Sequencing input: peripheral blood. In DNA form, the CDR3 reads TGTGCCAGCAGCGCCCAGGGACAGGGGACCGAAACCAACACCGGGGAGCTGTTTTTT. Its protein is CASSAQGQGTETNTGELFF.